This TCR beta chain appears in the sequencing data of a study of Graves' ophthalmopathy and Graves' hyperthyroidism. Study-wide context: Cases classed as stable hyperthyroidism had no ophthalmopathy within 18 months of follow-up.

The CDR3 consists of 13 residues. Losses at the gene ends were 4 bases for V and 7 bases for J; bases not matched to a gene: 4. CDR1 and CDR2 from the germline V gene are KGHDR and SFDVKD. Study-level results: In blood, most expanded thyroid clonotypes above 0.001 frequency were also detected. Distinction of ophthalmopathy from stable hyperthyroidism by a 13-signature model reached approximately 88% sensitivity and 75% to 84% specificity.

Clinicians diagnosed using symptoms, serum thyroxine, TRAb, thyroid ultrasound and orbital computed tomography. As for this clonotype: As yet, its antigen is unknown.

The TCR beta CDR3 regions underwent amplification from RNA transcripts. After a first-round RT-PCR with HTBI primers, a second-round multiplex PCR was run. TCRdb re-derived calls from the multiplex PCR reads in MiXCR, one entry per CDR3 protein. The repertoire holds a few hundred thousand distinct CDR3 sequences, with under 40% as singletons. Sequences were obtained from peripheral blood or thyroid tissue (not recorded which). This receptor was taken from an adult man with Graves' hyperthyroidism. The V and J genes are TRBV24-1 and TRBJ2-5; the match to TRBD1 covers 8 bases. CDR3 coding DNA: TGTGCCACCAGTGACAGGGGGCCGGGGACCCAGTACTTC. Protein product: CATSDRGPGTQYF.